The subject of this entry is one T cell receptor beta chain. Its antigen is still unknown. The germline V gene encodes CDR1 LGHNA and CDR2 YNFKEQ. V was trimmed by 0 bases and J by 2 bases, leaving 6 bases between them. The CDR3 contains 14 residues. Sequencing used immunoSEQ multiplex PCR; TCRdb keeps in-frame clones, though not all of them. Among approximately 2.3 million clones listed, 80% to 95% were seen once. The sample comes from a study of shared clonotypes between healthy human individuals. Regarding the study as a whole: A few donors held about 4.6% of naive CD4 clonotypes in common.

Material: naive CD4+ T cells from PBMCs. Sample subset: CD45RA+ positively selected. The receptor was isolated from a man aged 18-30 years in good health. Some clones in this sample may be carry-over from other donors' samples. The rearrangement joins TRBV4-2 to TRBJ2-3, with D unclear. The CDR3 region is CASSQDGATDTQYF. CDR3 DNA: TGTGCCAGCAGCCAAGACGGAGCCACAGATACGCAGTATTTT.